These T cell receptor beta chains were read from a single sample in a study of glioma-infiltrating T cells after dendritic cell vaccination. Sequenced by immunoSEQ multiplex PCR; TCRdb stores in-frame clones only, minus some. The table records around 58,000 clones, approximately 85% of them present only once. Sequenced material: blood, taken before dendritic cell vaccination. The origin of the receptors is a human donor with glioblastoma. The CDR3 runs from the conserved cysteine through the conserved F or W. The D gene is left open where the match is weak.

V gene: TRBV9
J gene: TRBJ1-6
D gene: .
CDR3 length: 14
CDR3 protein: CASSGGLRQAPLHF

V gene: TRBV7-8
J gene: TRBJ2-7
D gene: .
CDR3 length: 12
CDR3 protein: CASSLRGGSQSF

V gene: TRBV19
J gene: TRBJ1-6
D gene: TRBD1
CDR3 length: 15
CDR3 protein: CASSLDRGRNSPLHF

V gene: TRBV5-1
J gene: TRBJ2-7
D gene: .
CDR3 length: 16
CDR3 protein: CASRQGLGGRVYEQYF

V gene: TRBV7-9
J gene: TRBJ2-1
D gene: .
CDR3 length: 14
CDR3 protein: CASSSPDSYNEQFF

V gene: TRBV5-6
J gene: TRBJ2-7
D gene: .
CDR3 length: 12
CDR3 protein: CASSQGSYEQYF

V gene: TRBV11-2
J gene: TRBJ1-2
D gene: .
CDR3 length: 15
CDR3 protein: CASSPLKGRAYGYTF

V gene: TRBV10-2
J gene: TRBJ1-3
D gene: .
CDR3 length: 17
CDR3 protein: CASSESRHHHSGNTIYF

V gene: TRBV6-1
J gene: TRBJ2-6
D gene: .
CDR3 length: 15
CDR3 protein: CAIHFGGRGANVLTF

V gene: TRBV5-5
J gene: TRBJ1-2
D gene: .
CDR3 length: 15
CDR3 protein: CASSSTVGSDYGYTF